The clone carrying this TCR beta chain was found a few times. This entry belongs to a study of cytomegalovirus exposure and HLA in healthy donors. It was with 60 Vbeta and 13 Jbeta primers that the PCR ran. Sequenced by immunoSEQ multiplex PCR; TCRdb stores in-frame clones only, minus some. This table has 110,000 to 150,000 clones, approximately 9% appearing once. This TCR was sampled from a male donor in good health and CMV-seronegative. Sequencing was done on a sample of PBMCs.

In DNA, the CDR3 is TGTGCCAGCAGTTTTTTCTCGAATTCACCCCTCCACTTT. It encodes CASSFFSNSPLHF. The chain couples TRBV27 to TRBJ1-6, with no clear D. Germline values: CDR1 MNHEY, CDR2 SMNVEV (reference sequence). Trimming pared 3 bases from V and 7 bases from J, leaving 7 bases between. The CDR3 loop spans 13 amino acids.